This T cell receptor beta chain was recovered during a study of T cell repertoires in cytomegalovirus infection. About the study: Matching HLA type, along with CMV infection, was indicated by public TCR beta signatures.

At least ten counts were recorded for this clonotype. V was clipped by 0 bases and J by 6 bases, with 16 bases between them. The length of the CDR3 is 16 residues. In germline, CDR1 is SGHDT, CDR2 YYEEEE. TCRdb redid the calling of the reads with MiXCR, one entry per CDR3 protein. The sample has 100,000 to 150,000 distinct CDR3 sequences; more than 7% are singletons. Sample: PBMCs. The chain is built from TRBV5-6 and TRBJ2-1, with D tentatively TRBD1 or TRBD2 (5 bases each). The receptor was derived from a human donor in good health (CMV status not recorded). Some clones in this sample may be carry-over from other donors' samples. CDR3: CASSLVGVLGRNEQFF. The CDR3 nucleotides read TGTGCCAGCAGCTTGGTCGGGGTCTTGGGGCGCAATGAGCAGTTCTTC. Combining the CDR3 with reference TRBV5-6 and TRBJ2-1 gives the whole variable domain DAGVTQSPTHLIKTRGQQVTLRCSPKSGHDTVSWYQQALGQGPQFIFQYYEEEERQRGNFPDRFSGHQFPNYSSELNVNALLLGDSALYLCASSLVGVLGRNEQFFGPGTRLTVL.